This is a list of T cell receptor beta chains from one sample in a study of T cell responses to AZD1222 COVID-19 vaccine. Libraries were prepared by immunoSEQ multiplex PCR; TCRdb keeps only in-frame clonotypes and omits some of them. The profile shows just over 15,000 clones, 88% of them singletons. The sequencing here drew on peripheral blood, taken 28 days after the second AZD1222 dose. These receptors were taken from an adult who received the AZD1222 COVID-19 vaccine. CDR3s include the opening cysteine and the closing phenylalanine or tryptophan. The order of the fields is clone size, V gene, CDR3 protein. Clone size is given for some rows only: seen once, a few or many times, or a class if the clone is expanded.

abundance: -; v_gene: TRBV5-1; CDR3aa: CASSLGHGAETQYF
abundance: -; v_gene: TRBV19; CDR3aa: CASRNRGQETQYF
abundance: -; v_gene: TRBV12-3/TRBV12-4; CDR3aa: CASSRQGEKLFF
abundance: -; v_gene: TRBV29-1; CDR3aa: CSAIIKGGYTF
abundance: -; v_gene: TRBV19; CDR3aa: CASSIAAGRTDTQYF
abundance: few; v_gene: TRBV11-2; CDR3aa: CASSSARGGLSSYEQYF
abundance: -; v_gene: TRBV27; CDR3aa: CASSLSIGSSSTDTQYF
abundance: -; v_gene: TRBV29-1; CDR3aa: CSVEQTVKDTQYF
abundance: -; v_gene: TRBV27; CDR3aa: CASSRRTGGQGYTF
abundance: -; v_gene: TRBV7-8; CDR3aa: CASSYRDRDLADLLDTEAFF
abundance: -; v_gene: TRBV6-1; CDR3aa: CASSETGVGGYTF
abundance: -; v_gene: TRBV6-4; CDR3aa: CATRRSFTEAFF
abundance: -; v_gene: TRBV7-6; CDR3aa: CASSSGRAYNSPLHF
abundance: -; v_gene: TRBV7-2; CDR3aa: CASSLVMGTNQPQHF
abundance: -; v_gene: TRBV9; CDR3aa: CASSVADGFNEKLFF
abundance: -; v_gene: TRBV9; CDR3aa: CASSVEGAGVAGLMQFF
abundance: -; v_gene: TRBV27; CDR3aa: CASSRLGGVDTEAFF
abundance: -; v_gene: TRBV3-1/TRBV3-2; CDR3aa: CASSQAREARGGQDTQYF
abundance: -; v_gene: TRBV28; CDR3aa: CASSSAGREKGEKLFF
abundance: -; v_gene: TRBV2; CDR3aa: CASNDLGLAGVTGELFF
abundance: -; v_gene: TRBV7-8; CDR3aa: CASSRLQNSAYNSPLHF
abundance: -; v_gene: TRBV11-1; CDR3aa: CASSLELRQNNEQFF
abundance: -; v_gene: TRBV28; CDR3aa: CASSRPGQGQETQYF
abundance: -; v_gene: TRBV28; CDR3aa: CASGRTYEQYF
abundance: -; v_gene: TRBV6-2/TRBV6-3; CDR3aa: CASSPFRAYEQYF
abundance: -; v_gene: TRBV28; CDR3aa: CASRFNYGYTF
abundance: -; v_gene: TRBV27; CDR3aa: CASRLSSAGPYEQYF
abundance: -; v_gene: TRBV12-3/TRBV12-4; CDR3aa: CASKFGDTQYF
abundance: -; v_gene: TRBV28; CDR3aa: CASYTSGAYNEQFF
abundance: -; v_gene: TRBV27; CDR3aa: CATRRSHSNQPQHF
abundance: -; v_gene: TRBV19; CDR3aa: CASRDRDITGELFF
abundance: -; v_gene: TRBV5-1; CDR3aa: CASSLAPARYGYTF
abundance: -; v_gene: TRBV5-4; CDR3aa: CASSLGRGANTEAFF
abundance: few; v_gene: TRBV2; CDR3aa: CASRVGQGAGEAFF
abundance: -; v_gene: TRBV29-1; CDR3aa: CSGGTGVGGYTF
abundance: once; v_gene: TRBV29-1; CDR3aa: CSAQAVRGLRDYGYTF
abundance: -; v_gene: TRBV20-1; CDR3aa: CSASPTVNQPQHF
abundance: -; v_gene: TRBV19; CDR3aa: CASSILGGNQPQHF
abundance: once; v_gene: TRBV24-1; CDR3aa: CATSDIRRGTSEETQYF
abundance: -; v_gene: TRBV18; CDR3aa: CASSPAGGFGVGELFF
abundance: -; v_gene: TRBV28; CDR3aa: CASSLQGQGRYGYTF
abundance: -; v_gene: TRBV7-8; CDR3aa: CASSSGLAGMLREQYF
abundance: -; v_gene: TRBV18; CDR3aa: CASSPSTSLSAYEQYF
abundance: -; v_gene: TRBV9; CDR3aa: CASNRLAGSEDTQYF
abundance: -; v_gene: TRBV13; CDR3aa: CASGRNTQYF
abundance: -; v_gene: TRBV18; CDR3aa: CASSPYSQGQGRDSPLHF
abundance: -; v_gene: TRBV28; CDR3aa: CASSPLAGGRNTGELFF
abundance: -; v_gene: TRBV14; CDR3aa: CASSQTKLAQFF
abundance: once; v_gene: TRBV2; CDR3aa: CASTKINYNSPLHF
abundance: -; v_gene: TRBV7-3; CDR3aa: CASSIQKINYNEQFF
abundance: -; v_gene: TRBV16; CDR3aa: CASTGQGNSPLHF